This T cell receptor (beta chain) was sequenced for a study of blood T cell repertoires in COVID-19. V lost 5 bases to trimming and J lost 8 bases; unmatched junction nucleotides: 15. CDR1 is SGHTA, CDR2 FQGNSA, per germline. CDR3 length equals 17 residues. The assay was immunoSEQ multiplex PCR, and TCRdb's table has in-frame clones only and misses some. The sample yields some 80,000 clones, 85% to 90% seen once. The origin of this receptor is a human donor in a cohort sampled during active COVID-19. The chain uses TRBV7-2 and TRBJ2-1, with 10 bases aligning to TRBD2. Sample: peripheral blood. The DNA of the CDR3 is TGTGCCAGCAGCCCCCGCCATACTAGCGGGGTGACCCATGAGCAGTTCTTC. It translates to CASSPRHTSGVTHEQFF.